This is a list of T cell receptor beta chains from one sample in a study of blood T cell repertoires in COVID-19. Generated by immunoSEQ multiplex PCR, the TCRdb table keeps only in-frame clones and is missing some. The sample holds 250,000 to 350,000 clones, approximately 90% seen once. Input material: PBMCs or T cells enriched from blood (not recorded which). The receptors come from a woman aged 25 to 39 who had recovered from COVID-19. CDR3s include the opening cysteine and the closing phenylalanine or tryptophan. A D gene is named only where the DNA matches it firmly. A clone size is listed for some rows: how often the clone was seen (once, few, many), or a class if it is expanded.

D gene	V gene	clone size	J gene	CDR3 DNA	CDR3 protein
.	TRBV28	.	TRBJ1-1	TGTGCCAGCAGGCGCGAGGGAGGCACTGAAGCTTTCTTT	CASRREGGTEAFF
.	TRBV6-5	.	TRBJ2-5	TGTGCCAGCAGTTACTCTGGGACACAAGAGACCCAGTACTTC	CASSYSGTQETQYF
TRBD2	TRBV6-6	.	TRBJ2-7	TGTGCCAGCAGACCACGGATAGCGGGAGTGAAATACGAGCAGTACTTC	CASRPRIAGVKYEQYF
TRBD2	TRBV7-2	.	TRBJ2-1	TGTGCCAGCAGCCCGAAGGGACTAGCGGGAGGCAATGAGCAGTTCTTC	CASSPKGLAGGNEQFF
.	TRBV18	few	TRBJ1-5	TGTGCCAGCTCACCGAGCGGGGTAGGTCAGCCCCAGCATTTT	CASSPSGVGQPQHF
.	TRBV7-7	.	TRBJ2-1	TGTGCTAGCAGTCCCGACAAGAGCTCCTACAATGAGCAGTTCTTC	CASSPDKSSYNEQFF
TRBD2	TRBV5-4	.	TRBJ2-1	TGTGCCAGCAGTCATCCCTCTAACGGGAGGGCCGGGTTAGGGCAGTTCTTC	CASSHPSNGRAGLGQFF
TRBD2	TRBV5-4	.	TRBJ2-7	TGTGCCAGTAGGTGGAGCGGGAGTTCCTACGAGCAGTACTTC	CASRWSGSSYEQYF
TRBD2	TRBV27	.	TRBJ2-3	TGTGCCAGCAGTTTACCCGGACTAGCGGGCGGGACAGATACGCAGTATTTT	CASSLPGLAGGTDTQYF
TRBD2	TRBV7-3	.	TRBJ2-1	TGTGCCAGCAGCCTCGGGACTAGCGGGATGGGGGATGAGCAGTTCTTC	CASSLGTSGMGDEQFF
TRBD1	TRBV18	.	TRBJ1-2	TGTGCCAGCTCAGAAGACAGGGGTGGCTACACCTTC	CASSEDRGGYTF
.	TRBV5-8	.	TRBJ1-5	TGTGCCAGCAGCCAGAATCAGCCCCAGCATTTT	CASSQNQPQHF
.	TRBV18	.	TRBJ1-2	TGTGCCAGCTCACCGCAAGAGGTTCGTGGCTACACCTTC	CASSPQEVRGYTF
.	TRBV5-4	.	TRBJ2-7	TGTGCCAGCGGATCAGGGCCCGAGCAGTACTTC	CASGSGPEQYF
.	TRBV4-2	.	TRBJ1-2	TGTGCCAGCAGCCAAGACAGTGGCTATGGCTACACCTTC	CASSQDSGYGYTF
TRBD1	TRBV7-2	.	TRBJ1-6	TGTGCCAGCAGCTTACAGGGGGCGGCCTATAATTCACCCCTCCACTTT	CASSLQGAAYNSPLHF
.	TRBV5-5	.	TRBJ2-3	TGTGCCAGCAGCTTGTCCCTAGGAAAACCGAGCACAGATACGCAGTATTTT	CASSLSLGKPSTDTQYF
.	TRBV30	.	TRBJ2-1	TGTGCCTGGAATCCCCCGCCAGGAGGATCCTACAATGAGCAGTTCTTC	CAWNPPPGGSYNEQFF
TRBD1	TRBV5-1	.	TRBJ1-6	TGCGCCAGCAGCAGTATGCCCGGGACAGCGGCTTCACCCCTCCACTTT	CASSSMPGTAASPLHF
.	TRBV5-1	.	TRBJ2-2	TGCGCCAGCAGCCGGGACTCCATCGGGGAGCTGTTTTTT	CASSRDSIGELFF
TRBD2	TRBV6-5	.	TRBJ2-1	TGTGCCAGCAGTTACCGGGGGGTGAGCTCCTACAATGAGCAGTTCTTC	CASSYRGVSSYNEQFF
TRBD2	TRBV6-6	.	TRBJ2-1	TGTGCCAGCAGTTACTTAGCGGGAGTTTTCAATGAGCAGTTCTTC	CASSYLAGVFNEQFF
.	TRBV5-1	.	TRBJ1-1	TGCGCCAGCAGCTTGGGGACAAGGAACATGAACACTGAAGCTTTCTTT	CASSLGTRNMNTEAFF
.	TRBV18	.	TRBJ2-1	TGTGCCAGCTCACAGGACAGCTCCTCCTACAATGAGCAGTTCTTC	CASSQDSSSYNEQFF
.	TRBV28	few	TRBJ1-2	TGTGCCAGCAGCCGAACGGGGATTTGGGGCTACACCTTC	CASSRTGIWGYTF
TRBD1	TRBV7-8	.	TRBJ2-1	TGTGCCAGCAGCCTTGACAGGGGACAGTTCTTC	CASSLDRGQFF
TRBD1	TRBV6-4	.	TRBJ1-1	TGTGCCAGCAGAGAGGACAGGGGGCCTGAAGCTTTCTTT	CASREDRGPEAFF
TRBD2	TRBV6-4	few	TRBJ2-3	TGTGCCAGCAGTGACGGGGAGGGCGGAACAGATACGCAGTATTTT	CASSDGEGGTDTQYF